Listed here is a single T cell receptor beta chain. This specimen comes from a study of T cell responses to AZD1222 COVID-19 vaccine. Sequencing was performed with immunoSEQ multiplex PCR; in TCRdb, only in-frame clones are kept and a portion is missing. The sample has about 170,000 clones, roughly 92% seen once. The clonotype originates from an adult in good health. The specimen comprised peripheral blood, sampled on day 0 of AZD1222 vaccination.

CDR3 DNA: TGTGCCAGCAGCACCCGCCCATGGTATAATTCACCCCTCCACTTT. Its translation: CASSTRPWYNSPLHF. The V and J genes are TRBV21-1 and TRBJ1-6. TRBV21-1 is marked as a pseudogene. The CDR3 has 15 residues.